The rows below give T cell receptor beta chains drawn from one sample of a study of blood T cell repertoires in COVID-19. Clones were sequenced by immunoSEQ multiplex PCR, and TCRdb holds only the in-frame ones, with some missing. This table has roughly 100,000 clones, less than 90% appearing once. Sample: peripheral blood. These receptors came from a man aged 50 to 59 with acute or convalescent COVID-19. CDR3s include the opening cysteine and the closing phenylalanine or tryptophan. A D gene is named only where the DNA matches it firmly. Size tells how often a clone was seen (once, few, many) or the class of an expanded clone, and some rows leave it out.

TGTGCCAGCAGTTACCGGCTTTGGGGCGAGAGCTCCTACGAGCAGTACTTC,CASSYRLWGESSYEQYF,TRBJ2-7,TRBV11-2,17,NA,few
TGTGCCAGCAGCTTGGCCGGACAGAACACTGAAGCTTTCTTT,CASSLAGQNTEAFF,TRBJ1-1,TRBV7-9,14,NA,once
TGTGCCAGCAGTTTACTAGCGGGAGGTATCAAAAACATTCAGTACTTC,CASSLLAGGIKNIQYF,TRBJ2-4,TRBV27,16,TRBD2,NA
TGTGCCAGCAGCTTCGGCGGGAGCGAGTGGGATGAGCAGTTCTTC,CASSFGGSEWDEQFF,TRBJ2-1,TRBV2,15,TRBD2,NA
TGTGCCAGCAGCTTAGCGCAAGGGGACTACTATGGCTACACCTTC,CASSLAQGDYYGYTF,TRBJ1-2,TRBV7-9,15,NA,NA
TGTGCCAGCAGCTTATCAGGCAGGGGCACTGAAGCTTTCTTT,CASSLSGRGTEAFF,TRBJ1-1,TRBV7-9,14,NA,NA
TGCGCCAGCAGCCAAGGGCTAGCGGGGGTTTCCTACGAGCAGTACTTC,CASSQGLAGVSYEQYF,TRBJ2-7,TRBV4-1,16,TRBD2,NA
TGTGCCAGCAGTCCAGGACAGGGCATCTACGAGCAGTACTTC,CASSPGQGIYEQYF,TRBJ2-7,TRBV27,14,TRBD1,few
TGTGCCATAAGGACAGGACTGGGCGCAGATACGCAGTATTTT,CAIRTGLGADTQYF,TRBJ2-3,TRBV10-3,14,TRBD1,NA
TGTGCCAGCAGCCAAGGGTTCGCGGGGACAGGGGTATATGGCTACACCTTC,CASSQGFAGTGVYGYTF,TRBJ1-2,TRBV14,17,TRBD1,NA
TGTGCCAGCAGCTTGGTGGGAGGGACGGATGGCTACACCTTC,CASSLVGGTDGYTF,TRBJ1-2,TRBV5-4,14,NA,few
TGCGCCAGCAGCTTAACAGGGGCTCAGTACGAGCAGTACTTC,CASSLTGAQYEQYF,TRBJ2-7,TRBV5-1,14,TRBD1,once
TGTGCCAGCAGCGTACTAGCGGGAGGGCTGGATACCGGGGAGCTGTTTTTT,CASSVLAGGLDTGELFF,TRBJ2-2,TRBV9,17,TRBD2,NA
TGTGCCAGCAGCCAGGAGACAGTCGGCGAGCAGTACTTC,CASSQETVGEQYF,TRBJ2-7,TRBV4-2,13,NA,NA
TGTGCCAGTAGTCCCCGACAGGGGAACGAGCAGTACTTC,CASSPRQGNEQYF,TRBJ2-7,TRBV19,13,TRBD1,NA
TGTGCCAGCAGTTTATCCAACAGGGGGATTTTGGAAAAACTGTTTTTT,CASSLSNRGILEKLFF,TRBJ1-4,TRBV28,16,TRBD1,NA
TGTGCCAGCAGCTTAGCGCTAGCAGATAAGCAGTATTTT,CASSLALADKQYF,TRBJ2-3,TRBV7-2,13,NA,NA
TGTGCCAGCGGAATAGGGACAGGGGACACTGAAGCTTTCTTT,CASGIGTGDTEAFF,TRBJ1-1,TRBV2,14,TRBD1,NA
TGTGCCAGCAGCTCCTCCCCTAGCGGGAGTTTGTACGAGCAGTACTTC,CASSSSPSGSLYEQYF,TRBJ2-7,TRBV5-5,16,TRBD2,NA
TGCGCCAGCAGCCAAGAGCTTGCGGACTATGGCTACACCTTC,CASSQELADYGYTF,TRBJ1-2,TRBV4-1,14,NA,NA
TGTGCCAGCAGCGTAGTAGGTAGCGGGGGTATCGGGGAGCTGTTTTTT,CASSVVGSGGIGELFF,TRBJ2-2,TRBV9,16,TRBD2,NA
TGCGCCAGCAGCTTGGTACAGGGGGCTGGTCACGAGCAGTACTTC,CASSLVQGAGHEQYF,TRBJ2-7,TRBV5-1,15,TRBD1,once
TGTGCCAGCAGACAGAACTATGGCTACACCTTC,CASRQNYGYTF,TRBJ1-2,TRBV6-5,11,NA,NA
TGTGCCAGCTCACCAGTTGGAGATTACACTGAAGCTTTCTTT,CASSPVGDYTEAFF,TRBJ1-1,TRBV18,14,NA,NA
TGTGCCAGCAGCTTAGAGGGTGCTAGCGGGAGCTACGAGCAGTACTTC,CASSLEGASGSYEQYF,TRBJ2-7,TRBV7-2,16,TRBD2,few
TGTGCCAGCAGCGGGAGGGGTAGAGGCAATCAGCCCCAGCATTTT,CASSGRGRGNQPQHF,TRBJ1-5,TRBV7-6,15,NA,NA
TGCGCCAGCAGCTCTCATAGCGGGACCATATACAATGAGCAGTTCTTC,CASSSHSGTIYNEQFF,TRBJ2-1,TRBV5-1,16,TRBD2,NA
TGTGCCAGTAGTATAGATTTTCGGAGGGTCGGCACCGGGGAGCTGTTTTTT,CASSIDFRRVGTGELFF,TRBJ2-2,TRBV19,17,NA,many
TGTGCCAGCAGCTTAGTATTAGCGGGAGAAACAGATACGCAGTATTTT,CASSLVLAGETDTQYF,TRBJ2-3,TRBV11-1,16,TRBD2,NA
TGTGCCACCAGTGCTGGGACTAGCGGGGTGCAAGAGACCCAGTACTTC,CATSAGTSGVQETQYF,TRBJ2-5,TRBV24-1,16,TRBD2,NA
TGTGCCAGCAGCCCGGGAATAACAGACAATGAGCAGTTCTTC,CASSPGITDNEQFF,TRBJ2-1,TRBV6-5,14,NA,NA
TGTGCCAGCAGTAATCAGGCGAACACCGGGGAGCTGTTTTTT,CASSNQANTGELFF,TRBJ2-2,TRBV6-5,14,NA,many
TGTGCCAGCAGGGAACTAGCGGGAGGGCCCTACGAGCAGTACTTC,CASRELAGGPYEQYF,TRBJ2-7,TRBV28,15,TRBD2,NA
TGTGCCAGCAGCTCAACAGGGGGCCGACTCCCAGATACGCAGTATTTT,CASSSTGGRLPDTQYF,TRBJ2-3,TRBV7-2,16,TRBD1,once
TGTGCCAGCAGCGCTAACAGGGACTCCTACGAGCAGTACTTC,CASSANRDSYEQYF,TRBJ2-7,TRBV2,14,NA,NA
TGTGCCAGCAGCCGAAGCTCGGGGGGGCATGAGCAGTTCTTC,CASSRSSGGHEQFF,TRBJ2-1,TRBV7-9,14,TRBD2,NA
TGTGCCAGCAGCTCCGGACAGGCCGGATCACCCCTCCACTTT,CASSSGQAGSPLHF,TRBJ1-6,TRBV27,14,TRBD1,NA
TGTGCCAGCAGTTACTTGGACAGGGGGCGGGACACTGAAGCTTTCTTT,CASSYLDRGRDTEAFF,TRBJ1-1,TRBV6-5,16,TRBD1,NA
TGTGCCAGCAGCTTAGCGGACAGGGAAGCTTTCTTT,CASSLADREAFF,TRBJ1-1,TRBV7-8,12,TRBD1,few
TGTGCCAGCAGTTACTCGAGGGACAGGGGTGAAAAACTGTTTTTT,CASSYSRDRGEKLFF,TRBJ1-4,TRBV6-5,15,TRBD1,NA
TGTGCCAGCGGGCGGGCGAACAATGAGCAGTTCTTC,CASGRANNEQFF,TRBJ2-1,TRBV27,12,NA,once
TGTGCCAGCAGCTTAGACAGGGTCTATCAGCCCCAGCATTTT,CASSLDRVYQPQHF,TRBJ1-5,TRBV7-2,14,NA,NA
TGTGCCAGCAGCCAATATACTAGCGGGGGGTTGTATACGCAGTATTTT,CASSQYTSGGLYTQYF,TRBJ2-3,TRBV14,16,TRBD2,NA
TGTGCCACCGGCCCCTCTGGAAACACCATATATTTT,CATGPSGNTIYF,TRBJ1-3,TRBV24-1,12,NA,once
TGTGCCAGCAGTACACGGACAGGGTTGGGCTACACCTTC,CASSTRTGLGYTF,TRBJ1-2,TRBV27,13,TRBD1,NA